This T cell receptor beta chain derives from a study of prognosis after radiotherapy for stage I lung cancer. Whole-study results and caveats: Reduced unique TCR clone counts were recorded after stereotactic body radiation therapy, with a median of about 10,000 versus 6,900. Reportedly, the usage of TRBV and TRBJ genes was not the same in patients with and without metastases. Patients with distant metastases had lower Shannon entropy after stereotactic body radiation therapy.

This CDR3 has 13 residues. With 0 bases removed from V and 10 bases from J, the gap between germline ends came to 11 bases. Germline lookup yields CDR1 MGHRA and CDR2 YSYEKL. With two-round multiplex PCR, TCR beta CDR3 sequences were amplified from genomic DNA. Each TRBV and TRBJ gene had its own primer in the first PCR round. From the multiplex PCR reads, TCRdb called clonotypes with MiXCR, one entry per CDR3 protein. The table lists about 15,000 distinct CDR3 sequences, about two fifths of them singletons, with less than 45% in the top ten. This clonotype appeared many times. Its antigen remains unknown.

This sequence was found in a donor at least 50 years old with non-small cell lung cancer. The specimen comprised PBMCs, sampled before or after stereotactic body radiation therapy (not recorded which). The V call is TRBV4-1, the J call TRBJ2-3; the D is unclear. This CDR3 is CASSQDPEYPQYF. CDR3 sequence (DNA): TGCGCCAGCAGCCAAGATCCGGAGTACCCGCAGTATTTT.